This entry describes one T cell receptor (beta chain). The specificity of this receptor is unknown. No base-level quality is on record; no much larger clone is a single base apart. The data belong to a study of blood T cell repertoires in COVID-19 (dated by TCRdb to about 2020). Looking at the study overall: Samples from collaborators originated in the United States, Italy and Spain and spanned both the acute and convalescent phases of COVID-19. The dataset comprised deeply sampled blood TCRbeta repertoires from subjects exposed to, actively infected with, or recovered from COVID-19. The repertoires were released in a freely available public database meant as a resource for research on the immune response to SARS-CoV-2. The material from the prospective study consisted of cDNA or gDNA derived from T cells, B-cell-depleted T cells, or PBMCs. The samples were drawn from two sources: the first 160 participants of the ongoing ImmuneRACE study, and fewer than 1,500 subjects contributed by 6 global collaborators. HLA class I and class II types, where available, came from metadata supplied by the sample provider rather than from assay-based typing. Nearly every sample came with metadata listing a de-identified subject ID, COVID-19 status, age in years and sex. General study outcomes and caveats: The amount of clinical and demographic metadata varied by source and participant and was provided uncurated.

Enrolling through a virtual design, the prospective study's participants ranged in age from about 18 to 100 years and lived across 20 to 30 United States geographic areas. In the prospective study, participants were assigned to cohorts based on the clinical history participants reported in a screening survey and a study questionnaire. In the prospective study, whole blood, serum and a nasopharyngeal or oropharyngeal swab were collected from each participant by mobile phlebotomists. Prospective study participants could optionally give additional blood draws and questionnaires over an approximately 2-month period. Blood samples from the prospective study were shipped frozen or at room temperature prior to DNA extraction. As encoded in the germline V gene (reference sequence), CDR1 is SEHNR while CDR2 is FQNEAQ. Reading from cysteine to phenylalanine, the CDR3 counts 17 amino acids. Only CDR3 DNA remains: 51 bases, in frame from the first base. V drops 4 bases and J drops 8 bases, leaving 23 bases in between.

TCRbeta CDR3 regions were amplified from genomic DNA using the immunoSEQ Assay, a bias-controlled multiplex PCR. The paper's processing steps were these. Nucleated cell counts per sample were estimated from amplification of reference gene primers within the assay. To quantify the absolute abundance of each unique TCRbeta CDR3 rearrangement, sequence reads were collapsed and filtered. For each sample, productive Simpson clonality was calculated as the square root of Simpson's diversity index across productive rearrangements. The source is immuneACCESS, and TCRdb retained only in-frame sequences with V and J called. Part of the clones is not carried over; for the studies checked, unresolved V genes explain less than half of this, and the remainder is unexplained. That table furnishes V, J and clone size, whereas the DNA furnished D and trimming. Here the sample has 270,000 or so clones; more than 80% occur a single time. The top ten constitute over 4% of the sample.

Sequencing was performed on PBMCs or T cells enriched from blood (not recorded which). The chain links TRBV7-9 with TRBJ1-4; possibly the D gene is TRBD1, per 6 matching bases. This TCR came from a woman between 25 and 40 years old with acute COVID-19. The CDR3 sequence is CASSSSRGVDPREKLFF. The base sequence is TGTGCCAGCAGCTCGAGCAGGGGCGTCGATCCGAGGGAAAAACTGTTTTTT. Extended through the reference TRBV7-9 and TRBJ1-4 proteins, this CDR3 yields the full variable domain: DTGVSQNPRHKITKRGQNVTFRCDPISEHNRLYWYRQTLGQGPEFLTYFQNEAQLEKSRLLSDRFSAERPKGSFSTLEIQRTEQGDSAMYLCASSSSRGVDPREKLFFGSGTQLSVL.